This TCR beta chain is drawn from a study of Ad26.COV2.S vaccination and SARS-CoV-2 variants. Study at large: Once or twice, 56 days apart, Ad26.COV2.S was delivered intramuscularly.

The repertoire was sequenced with immunoSEQ multiplex PCR; TCRdb's copy has only in-frame clones and lacks some. The data hold 300,000 to 350,000 clones, with about nine tenths observed a single time. The sample's treatment: over 15 received Ad26.COV2.S at low or high dose, single or two shots; about 5 received placebo; per-sample allocation not given. The investigators took samples on day 63 after the first vaccine or placebo injection. Boston supplied an adult donor aged 18-55 years. This receptor was taken from a person aged 18 to 65 who received the Ad26.COV2.S COVID-19 vaccine or a placebo. This material consisted of peripheral blood, taken in a trial of Ad26.COV2.S vaccine versus placebo.

CDR3: CAWSPGSNYGYTF. CDR3 bases: TGTGCCTGGAGTCCCGGGTCGAACTATGGCTACACCTTC. This sequence joins TRBV30 and TRBJ1-2; no reliable D call. The V gene lost 2 bases and the J gene lost 2 bases, with 9 bases spanning the gap. The CDR3 runs to 13 residues. Germline lookup yields CDR1 GTSNPN and CDR2 SVGIG (reference sequence).